A single sample is the source of the 20 T cell receptor beta chains below, sequenced in a study of CD8+ T cells in alopecia areata. TCR sequencing used cDNA made by reverse transcription of extracted RNA. TCRdb's copy holds only in-frame clones and misses some; the assay was immunoSEQ multiplex PCR. The sample includes around 140,000 clones, roughly 62% seen only once; the top ten take roughly 6.7%. The sample here was CD4+ T cells sorted from blood, taken at week 0. Receptors originate from a human donor with alopecia areata.

In this sample, this clone turned up a few times. This sequence joins TRBV6-9 and TRBJ2-7; 9 nucleotides line up with TRBD1. With 5 bases clipped from V and 2 bases from J, the junction kept 7 bases outside the gene matches. There are 15 residues in the CDR3. Germline CDR1 and CDR2: MNHGY and SVAAGI. The CDR3 DNA sequence: TGTGCCAGCAGTCACCGGGACAGGGTGACCTACGAGCAGTACTTC. Its protein product is CASSHRDRVTYEQYF.

This clone was detected only a few times. The V gene is TRBV29-1, the J gene TRBJ2-1; D gene unclear. Looked up from germline, CDR1 is SQVTM and CDR2 is ANQGSEA. This CDR3 region has 13 residues. Trimming left V 6 bases short and J 2 bases short, with 11 bases between. Here the CDR3 DNA reads TGCAGCGTGAGAGGTCTACCCTACAATGAGCAGTTCTTC. Translating it yields CSVRGLPYNEQFF.

Only a few counts were recorded for this clone. J is TRBJ2-2 and V is TRBV7-2; 11 nucleotides align to TRBD2. The CDR3 is made up of 17 amino acids. The V and J ends lost 1 base and 5 bases, in that order; junction bases with no gene match: 6. CDR1 is SGHTA, CDR2 FQGNSA, per germline. The CDR3, as DNA: TGTGCCAGCAGCTTAGTTTCTAGCGGGAGGAAGACCGGGGAGCTGTTTTTT. It codes for CASSLVSSGRKTGELFF.

The chain is built from TRBV29-1 and TRBJ2-1; TRBD2 agrees at 7 bases. V dropped 5 bases and J dropped 3; count of bases not matched to a gene: 7. The CDR3 runs to 14 residues. Germline V gene sequence: CDR1 SQVTM, CDR2 ANQGSEA. CDR3 sequence: CSVPSGDFYNEQFF. CDR3 DNA: TGCAGCGTTCCCAGCGGGGACTTCTACAATGAGCAGTTCTTC.

The CDR3 bases are TGTGCCAGCAGTGGTGAGGGCTACAATGAGCAGTTCTTC. It codes for CASSGEGYNEQFF. The chain is built from TRBV2 and TRBJ2-1; possibly TRBD2 for D (5 bases). Germline values: CDR1 SNHLY, CDR2 FYNNEI. The CDR3 is 13 amino acids. V lost 4 bases, J lost 3 bases, and 7 bases lay in between.

This clone has more than one count but fewer than ten. The rearrangement links TRBV30 to TRBJ1-3; D gene unclear. The CDR3 contains 14 residues. Germline CDR1 GTSNPN, CDR2 SVGIG (reference sequence). V was trimmed by 4 bases and J by 4 bases, leaving 14 bases between them. CDR3 sequence reads: CAWKPAGGGNTIYF. CDR3 bases: TGTGCCTGGAAACCCGCGGGAGGCGGAAACACCATATATTTT.

A remark on this clone: Other nucleotide sequences from this sample produce the same CDR3. The rearrangement links TRBV5-1 to TRBJ2-5; D is possibly TRBD2 (6 bases). The V and J ends lost 1 base and 3 bases respectively, with 7 bases between them. Germline CDR1 is SGHRS and CDR2 is YFSETQ. There are 13 residues in the CDR3. CDR3 protein: CASSLTGEETQYF. CDR3 DNA: TGCGCCAGCAGCTTGACGGGGGAAGAGACCCAGTACTTC.

The chain employs TRBV25-1 and TRBJ1-2; 8 bases align to TRBD1. This CDR3 is 13 amino acids long. The germline gives CDR1 MGHDK, CDR2 SYGVNS. V shed 5 bases, J shed 4 bases, and the junction held 3 bases outside the gene matches. The CDR3 here is CASSPTGAYGYTF. The DNA of the CDR3 is TGTGCCAGCAGTCCGACAGGGGCCTATGGCTACACCTTC.

This clone was counted a single time. The genes are TRBV4-1 and TRBJ2-3, with 12 bases lining up with TRBD2. Germline V gene sequence: CDR1 MGHRA, CDR2 YSYEKL. Trimming cost V 3 bases and J 5 bases; bases outside gene matches: 3. The CDR3 loop spans 15 amino acids. The CDR3 protein is CASSHLAGGQDTQYF. In nucleotides, the CDR3 is TGCGCCAGCAGCCACCTAGCGGGGGGGCAAGATACGCAGTATTTT.

This rearrangement joins TRBV18 to TRBJ2-5; 8 positions agree with TRBD1. CDR1 and CDR2 (germline): KGHSH, LQKENI. The CDR3 contains 18 residues. V was clipped by 5 bases and J by 2 bases; unmatched bases: 16. The CDR3: CASSFTRPTGVEQETQYF. The CDR3 region has the DNA TGTGCCAGCTCATTTACCAGACCGACAGGGGTAGAGCAAGAGACCCAGTACTTC.

The rearrangement links TRBV5-6 to TRBJ2-7, with 10 bases fitting TRBD2. The CDR3 spans 17 residues. V trimming: 2 bases; J trimming: 5 bases; junction bases outside the gene matches: 13. CDR1 is SGHDT, CDR2 YYEEEE, per germline. For the CDR3, the DNA is TGTGCCAGCAGCTTTGTGTCGCGTCTAGCGGGGGCCGACGAGCAGTACTTC. Its translation: CASSFVSRLAGADEQYF.

The V gene is TRBV7-9, the J gene TRBJ1-1; D uncertain. The CDR3 has 14 amino acids. CDR1 is SEHNR, CDR2 FQNEAQ, per germline (reference sequence). Trimming removed 8 bases from V and 1 base from J, with 14 bases in between. CDR3 sequence reads: CASDFGVRNTEAFF. CDR3 nucleotides: TGTGCCAGCGACTTCGGGGTGAGGAACACTGAAGCTTTCTTT.

The chain has TRBV25-1 and TRBJ2-7; D uncertain. Trimming pared 6 bases from V and 3 bases from J, leaving 9 bases between. Germline values: CDR1 MGHDK, CDR2 SYGVNS. The CDR3 covers 12 residues. As DNA, the CDR3 is TGTGCCAGCAGGGACGCTTACTACGAGCAGTACTTC. This translates into CASRDAYYEQYF.

The V call is TRBV4-1, the J call TRBJ1-2; TRBD1 matches 7 bases. This CDR3 is built from 15 residues. Per the germline V gene, CDR1 is MGHRA and CDR2 is YSYEKL. The ends lost 1 base at V and 8 bases at J; junction bases unmatched: 10. The CDR3 DNA sequence: TGCGCCAGCAGCCAAGGACAGGGTTGGGGGGAAGGCTACACCTTC. Translated: CASSQGQGWGEGYTF.

The chain joins TRBV29-1 to TRBJ1-2, with D hard to call. V lost 5 bases and J 0 bases, leaving 7 bases between the germline ends. Looked up from germline, CDR1 is SQVTM and CDR2 is ANQGSEA. CDR3 length: 12 residues. The CDR3 protein is CSVRPPNYGYTF. The DNA for the CDR3 is TGCAGCGTTCGTCCCCCTAACTATGGCTACACCTTC.

The rearrangement joins TRBV29-1 to TRBJ2-1; 10 bases map to TRBD1. The V gene end was trimmed by 7 bases and the J gene end by 7 bases; junction bases not matched to a gene: 10. This CDR3 comprises 14 residues. CDR1 SQVTM and CDR2 ANQGSEA come from the germline V gene. The CDR3 is CSAAHGTGVNEQFF. The CDR3 nucleotides are TGCAGCGCGGCCCACGGGACAGGGGTGAATGAGCAGTTCTTC.

The gene calls are TRBV7-6 and TRBJ2-7; 10 nucleotides align to TRBD1. Trimming removed 5 bases from V and 2 bases from J; junction bases left unmatched: 6. There are 15 residues in the CDR3. CDR1 SGHVS and CDR2 FNYEAQ come from the germline V gene. The CDR3 coding sequence is TGTGCCAGCAGCCCGGGGACAGGGGTGGCCTACGAGCAGTACTTC. It codes for CASSPGTGVAYEQYF.

A note on this clone: The sample has other DNA sequences that encode this CDR3 too. V is TRBV10-3 and J is TRBJ1-2; D is unclear. Germline CDR1 is ENHRY and CDR2 is SYGVKD. V lost 0 bases and J lost 7, with 6 bases in between. The CDR3 is made up of 12 amino acids. The CDR3 sequence: CAISESTGGYTF. The DNA of the CDR3 is TGTGCCATCAGTGAGTCTACGGGTGGCTACACCTTC.

This clone appeared once. CDR3 DNA: TGCGCCAGCAGAAGGACAGGGGAGGGTTACACTGAAGCTTTCTTT. Translated, it gives CASRRTGEGYTEAFF. V gene TRBV5-1 combines with J gene TRBJ1-1, with TRBD1 identical over 9 bases. This CDR3 has 15 residues. The ends lost 5 bases at V and 3 bases at J; junction bases unmatched: 8. Looked up from germline, CDR1 is SGHRS and CDR2 is YFSETQ. Full variable domain (remainder filled in from reference TRBV5-1 and TRBJ1-1): KAGVTQTPRYLIKTRGQQVTLSCSPISGHRSVSWYQQTPGQGLQFLFEYFSETQRNKGNFPGRFSGRQFSNSRSEMNVSTLELGDSALYLCASRRTGEGYTEAFFGQGTRLTVV.

Concerning this clone: A read error may account for a junction end that differs from germline. The chain links TRBV4-1 to TRBJ2-6; D perhaps matches TRBD1 (5 bases). Germline CDR1 is MGHRA and CDR2 is YSYEKL. The CDR3 has 16 amino acids. CDR3: CASSQGRVSGANILTF. The CDR3, as DNA: TGCGCCAGCAGCCAAGGTCGGGTCTCTGGGGCCAACATCCTGACTTTC.